Following are 8 T cell receptor beta chains from one sample sequenced in a study of T cell responses to AZD1222 COVID-19 vaccine. TCRdb's table, derived via immunoSEQ multiplex PCR, lists solely in-frame clones and lacks some. The table includes about 85,000 clones, 85% detected once. The sequences come from peripheral blood, collected 28 days after the second AZD1222 dose. These receptors all come from an adult who received the AZD1222 COVID-19 vaccine.

The CDR3 is CATSSKKDRGRSYNEQFF. Written as DNA, the CDR3 is TGTGCCACCAGCAGCAAAAAAGACAGGGGGCGAAGCTACAATGAGCAGTTCTTC. V and J are TRBV15 and TRBJ2-1; 10 bases agree with TRBD1. The CDR3 is 18 residues long. CDR1 and CDR2 from the germline V gene are LNHNV and YYDKDF (reference sequence). V gave up 3 bases and J gave up 3 bases; unmatched junction bases: 11.

The rearrangement uses TRBV7-3 and TRBJ2-1; D gene unclear. V shed 1 base and J shed 5 bases, with 6 bases lying between them. CDR3 size: 13 residues. Per the germline V gene, CDR1 is SGHTA and CDR2 is FQGTGA. This chain's CDR3 is CASSLSRDNEQFF. The DNA of the CDR3 is TGTGCCAGCAGCTTAAGCCGGGACAATGAGCAGTTCTTC.

This CDR3 reads CASSYWGTVTGELFF. DNA of the CDR3: TGTGCCAGCAGTTACTGGGGGACAGTAACCGGGGAGCTGTTTTTT. The V gene is TRBV6-5, the J gene TRBJ2-2, with 7 bases matching TRBD1. V gave up 1 base and J gave up 5 bases; unmatched junction bases: 4. The CDR3 has 15 residues. Germline CDR1 and CDR2: MNHEY and SVGAGI.

As concerns this clone: One end of the junction does not line up with germline, which may come from a read error. The genes are TRBV5-1 and TRBJ2-2; 10 bases map to TRBD2. The CDR3 has 15 residues. The germline V gene encodes CDR1 SGHRS and CDR2 YFSETQ. This chain's CDR3 is CASSLAGEDTEELFF. CDR3 in DNA: TGCGCCAGCAGCCTAGCGGGGGAGGACACCGAGGAGCTGTTTTTT.

V usage is TRBV7-9 and J usage is TRBJ1-3; D is uncertain. Between the trimmed V and J ends, which lost 5 bases and 2 bases, there was a span of 13 bases. CDR1 and CDR2 (germline): SEHNR, FQNEAQ (reference sequence). This CDR3 is 15 amino acids long. DNA for the CDR3: TGTGCCAGCAGCGACGGAGCGCCGACTGGAAACACCATATATTTT. This translates into CASSDGAPTGNTIYF.

This sequence joins TRBV5-1 and TRBJ2-5; possibly TRBD2 for D (6 bases). This CDR3 is built from 14 residues. Per the germline V gene, CDR1 is SGHRS and CDR2 is YFSETQ. Trimming took 0 bases from V and 3 from J, leaving 9 bases between them. The CDR3 loop is CASSLGPGEETQYF. Written as DNA, the CDR3 is TGCGCCAGCAGCTTGGGACCGGGAGAAGAGACCCAGTACTTC. Drawing the rest from reference TRBV5-1 and TRBJ2-5, the complete variable domain is KAGVTQTPRYLIKTRGQQVTLSCSPISGHRSVSWYQQTPGQGLQFLFEYFSETQRNKGNFPGRFSGRQFSNSRSEMNVSTLELGDSALYLCASSLGPGEETQYFGPGTRLLVL.

The V gene is TRBV6-5, the J gene TRBJ2-1, with 11 bases that match TRBD2. This CDR3 has 16 amino acids. J was trimmed by 8 bases and V by 0 bases; bases with no gene match: 6. Germline-derived CDR1 and CDR2 are MNHEY and SVGAGI. CDR3 protein: CASSYSKTSGGYEQFF. In DNA, the CDR3 is TGTGCCAGCAGTTACTCGAAAACTAGCGGGGGTTATGAGCAGTTCTTC.

This clone was counted only a few times. This chain joins TRBV18 and TRBJ1-5; no firm D call. Germline V CDR1 and CDR2: KGHSH, LQKENI. Trimming pared 1 base from V and 5 bases from J, leaving 6 bases between. The CDR3 sequence is 13 residues long. CDR3 in DNA: TGTGCCAGCTCACCACGAAAGGATCAGCCCCAGCATTTT. This encodes CASSPRKDQPQHF.